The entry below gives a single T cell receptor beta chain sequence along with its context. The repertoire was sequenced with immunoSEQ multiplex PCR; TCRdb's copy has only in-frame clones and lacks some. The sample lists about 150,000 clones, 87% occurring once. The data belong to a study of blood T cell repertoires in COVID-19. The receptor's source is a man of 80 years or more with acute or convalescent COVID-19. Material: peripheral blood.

CDR3 nucleotides: TGTGCCAGCAGCTTATGGCGCGGGGGGGAGACCCAGTACTTC. This gives the protein CASSLWRGGETQYF. The chain couples TRBV7-2 to TRBJ2-5, with 8 positions matching TRBD2. Germline trimming cut 2 bases from V and 5 bases from J; bases unmatched to any gene: 4. Germline V gene lookup returns CDR1 SGHTA and CDR2 FQGNSA. This CDR3 contains 14 residues.